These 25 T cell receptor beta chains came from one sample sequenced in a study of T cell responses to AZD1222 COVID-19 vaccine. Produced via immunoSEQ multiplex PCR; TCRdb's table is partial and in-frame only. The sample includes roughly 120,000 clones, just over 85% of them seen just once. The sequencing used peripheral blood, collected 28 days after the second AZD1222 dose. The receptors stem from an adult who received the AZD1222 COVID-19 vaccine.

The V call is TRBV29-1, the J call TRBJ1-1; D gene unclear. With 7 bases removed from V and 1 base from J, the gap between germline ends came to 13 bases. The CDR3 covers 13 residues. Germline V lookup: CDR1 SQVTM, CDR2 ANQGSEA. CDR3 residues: CSGRSTANTEAFF. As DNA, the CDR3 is TGCAGCGGACGTTCTACAGCGAACACTGAAGCTTTCTTT.

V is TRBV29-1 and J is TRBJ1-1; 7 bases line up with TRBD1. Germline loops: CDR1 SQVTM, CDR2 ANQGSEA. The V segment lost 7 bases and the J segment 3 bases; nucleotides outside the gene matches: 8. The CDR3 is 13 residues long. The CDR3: CSALQGRDTEAFF. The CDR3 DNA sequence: TGCAGCGCCTTACAGGGGAGGGACACTGAAGCTTTCTTT.

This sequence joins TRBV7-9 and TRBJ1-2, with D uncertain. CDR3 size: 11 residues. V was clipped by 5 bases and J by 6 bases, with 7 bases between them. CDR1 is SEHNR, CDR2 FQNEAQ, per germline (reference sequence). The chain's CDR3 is CASSQTNGYTF. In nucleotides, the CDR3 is TGTGCCAGCAGCCAGACTAATGGCTACACCTTC. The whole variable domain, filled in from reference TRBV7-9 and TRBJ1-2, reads DTGVSQNPRHKITKRGQNVTFRCDPISEHNRLYWYRQTLGQGPEFLTYFQNEAQLEKSRLLSDRFSAERPKGSFSTLEIQRTEQGDSAMYLCASSQTNGYTFGSGTRLTVV.

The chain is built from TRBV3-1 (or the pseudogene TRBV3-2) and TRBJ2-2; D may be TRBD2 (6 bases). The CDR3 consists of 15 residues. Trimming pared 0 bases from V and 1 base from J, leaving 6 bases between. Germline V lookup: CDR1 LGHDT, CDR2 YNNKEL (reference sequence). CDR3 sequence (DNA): TGTGCCAGCAGCCAAGACGGGGGGAACACCGGGGAGCTGTTTTTT. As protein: CASSQDGGNTGELFF.

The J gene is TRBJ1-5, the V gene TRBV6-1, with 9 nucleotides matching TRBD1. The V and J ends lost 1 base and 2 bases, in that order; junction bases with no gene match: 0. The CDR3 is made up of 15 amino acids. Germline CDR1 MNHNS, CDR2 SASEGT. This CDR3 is CASSEGTGGNQPQHF. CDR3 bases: TGTGCCAGCAGTGAAGGGACAGGGGGCAATCAGCCCCAGCATTTT.

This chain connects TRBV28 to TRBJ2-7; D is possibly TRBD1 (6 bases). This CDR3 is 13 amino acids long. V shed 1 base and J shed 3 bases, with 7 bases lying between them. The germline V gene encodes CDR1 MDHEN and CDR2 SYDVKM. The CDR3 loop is CASSLLQGYEQYF. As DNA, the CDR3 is TGTGCCAGCAGTTTATTACAGGGCTACGAGCAGTACTTC.

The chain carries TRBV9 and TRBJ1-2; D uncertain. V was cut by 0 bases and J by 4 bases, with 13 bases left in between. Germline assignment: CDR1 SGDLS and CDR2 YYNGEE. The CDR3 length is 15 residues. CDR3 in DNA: TGTGCCAGCAGCGTAGAGGGAGGGAAGAGCTATGGCTACACCTTC. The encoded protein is CASSVEGGKSYGYTF.

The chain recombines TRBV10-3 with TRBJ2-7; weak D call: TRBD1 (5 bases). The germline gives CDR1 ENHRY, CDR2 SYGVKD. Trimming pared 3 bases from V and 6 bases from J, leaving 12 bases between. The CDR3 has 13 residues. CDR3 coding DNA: TGTGCCATCAGTGATCAGGGATCGGTCGAGCAGTACTTC. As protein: CAISDQGSVEQYF.

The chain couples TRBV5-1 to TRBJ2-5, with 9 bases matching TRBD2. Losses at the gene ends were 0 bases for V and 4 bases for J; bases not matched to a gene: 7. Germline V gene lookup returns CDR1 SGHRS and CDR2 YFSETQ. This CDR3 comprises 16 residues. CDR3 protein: CASSLVVSGRIETQYF. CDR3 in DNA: TGCGCCAGCAGCTTGGTTGTTAGCGGGAGAATAGAGACCCAGTACTTC.

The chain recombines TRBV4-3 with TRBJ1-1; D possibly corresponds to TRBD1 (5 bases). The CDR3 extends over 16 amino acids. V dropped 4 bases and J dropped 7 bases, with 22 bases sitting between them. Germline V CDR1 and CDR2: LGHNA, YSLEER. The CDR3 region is CASSRSSLLRGSEAFF. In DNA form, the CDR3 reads TGCGCCAGCAGCCGTTCGTCTCTCTTAAGGGGCAGTGAAGCTTTCTTT.

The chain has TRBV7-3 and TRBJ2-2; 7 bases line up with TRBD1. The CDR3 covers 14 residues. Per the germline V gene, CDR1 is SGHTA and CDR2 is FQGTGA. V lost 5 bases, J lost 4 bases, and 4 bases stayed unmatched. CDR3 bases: TGTGCCAGCAGCCCGGGACAGTCCACCGGGGAGCTGTTTTTT. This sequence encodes CASSPGQSTGELFF.

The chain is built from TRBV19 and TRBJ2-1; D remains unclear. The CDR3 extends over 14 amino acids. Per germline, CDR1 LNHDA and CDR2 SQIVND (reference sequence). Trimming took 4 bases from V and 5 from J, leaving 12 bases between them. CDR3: CASSSPIHHNEQFF. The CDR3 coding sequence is TGTGCCAGTAGTAGCCCTATTCACCACAATGAGCAGTTCTTC.

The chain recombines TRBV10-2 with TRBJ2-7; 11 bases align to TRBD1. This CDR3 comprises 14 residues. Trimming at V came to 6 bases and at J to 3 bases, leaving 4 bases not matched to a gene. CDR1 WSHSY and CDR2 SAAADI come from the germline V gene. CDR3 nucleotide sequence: TGCGCCAGCAGGGGGACAGGGGGTCTCTACGAGCAGTACTTC. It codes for CASRGTGGLYEQYF.

The CDR3 nucleotides are TGTGCCAGCAGCTTAACTTATATTGGGGGAACTAGCGGGACGAGCACAGATACGCAGTATTTT. Translation gives CASSLTYIGGTSGTSTDTQYF. The gene calls are TRBV7-3 and TRBJ2-3, with TRBD2 identical over 10 bases. Germline V gene lookup returns CDR1 SGHTA and CDR2 FQGTGA. Germline trimming cut 0 bases from V and 0 bases from J; bases unmatched to any gene: 15. There are 21 residues in the CDR3.

CDR3 coding DNA: TGTGCCAGTAGTCCAAGACAGGCAGCATCCCAGTACTTC. As protein: CASSPRQAASQYF. J is TRBJ2-5 and V is TRBV19, with D possibly matching TRBD1 (6 bases). This CDR3 has 13 amino acids. Between the trimmed V and J ends, which lost 5 bases and 9 bases, there was a span of 16 bases. The germline CDR1 and CDR2 sequences are LNHDA and SQIVND (reference sequence). The variable domain in full, completed from reference TRBV19 and TRBJ2-5, reads DGGITQSPKYLFRKEGQNVTLSCEQNLNHDAMYWYRQDPGQGLRLIYYSQIVNDFQKGDIAEGYSVSREKKESFPLTVTSAQKNPTAFYLCASSPRQAASQYFGPGTRLLVL.

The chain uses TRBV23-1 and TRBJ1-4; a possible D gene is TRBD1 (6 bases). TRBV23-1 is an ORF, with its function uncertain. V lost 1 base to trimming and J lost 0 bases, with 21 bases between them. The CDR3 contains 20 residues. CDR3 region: CASSQLDWTDILATNEKLFF. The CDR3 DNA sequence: TGCGCCAGCAGTCAATTGGACTGGACAGATATTCTCGCAACTAATGAAAAACTGTTTTTT.

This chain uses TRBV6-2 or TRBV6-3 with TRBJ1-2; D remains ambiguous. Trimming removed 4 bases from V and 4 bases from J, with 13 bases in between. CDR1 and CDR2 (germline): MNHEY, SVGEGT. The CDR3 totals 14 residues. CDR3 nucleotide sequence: TGTGCCAGCAGTTTACGGACCGAACTCTATGGCTACACCTTC. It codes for CASSLRTELYGYTF.

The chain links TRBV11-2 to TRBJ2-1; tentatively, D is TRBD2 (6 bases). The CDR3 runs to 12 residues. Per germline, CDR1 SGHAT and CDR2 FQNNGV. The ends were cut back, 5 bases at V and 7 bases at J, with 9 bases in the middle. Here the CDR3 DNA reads TGTGCCAGCAGCGCCCGGGGGAATGAGCAGTTCTTC. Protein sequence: CASSARGNEQFF. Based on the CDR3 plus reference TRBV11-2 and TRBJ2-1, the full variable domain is EAGVAQSPRYKIIEKRQSVAFWCNPISGHATLYWYQQILGQGPKLLIQFQNNGVVDDSQLPKDRFSAERLKGVDSTLKIQPAKLEDSAVYLCASSARGNEQFFGPGTRLTVL.

DNA of the CDR3: TGTGCCAGCAGTTTAAGGGAGAGCTATGGCTACACCTTC. This sequence encodes CASSLRESYGYTF. The V and J genes are TRBV27 and TRBJ1-2; D gene unclear. This CDR3 contains 13 residues. With 2 bases removed from V and 4 bases from J, the gap between germline ends came to 8 bases. Germline lookup yields CDR1 MNHEY and CDR2 SMNVEV (reference sequence).

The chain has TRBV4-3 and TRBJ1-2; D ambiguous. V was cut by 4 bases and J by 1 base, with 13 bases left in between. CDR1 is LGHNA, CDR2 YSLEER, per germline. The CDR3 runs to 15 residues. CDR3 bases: TGCGCCAGCAGCCCCCGAGACACCCTTAACTATGGCTACACCTTC. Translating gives CASSPRDTLNYGYTF.

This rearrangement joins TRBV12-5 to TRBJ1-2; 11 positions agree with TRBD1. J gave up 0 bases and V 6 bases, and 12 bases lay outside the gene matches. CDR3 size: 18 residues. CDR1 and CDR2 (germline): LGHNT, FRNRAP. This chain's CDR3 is CASGSNGQGAYSNYGYTF. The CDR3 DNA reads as TGTGCTAGTGGCTCGAACGGACAGGGGGCCTACTCTAACTATGGCTACACCTTC.

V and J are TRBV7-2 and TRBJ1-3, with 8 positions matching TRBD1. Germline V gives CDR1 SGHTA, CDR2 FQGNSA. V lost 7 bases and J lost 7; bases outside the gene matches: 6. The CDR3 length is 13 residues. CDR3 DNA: TGTGCCAGCACGGACAGGGATCGCAACACCATATATTTT. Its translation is CASTDRDRNTIYF.

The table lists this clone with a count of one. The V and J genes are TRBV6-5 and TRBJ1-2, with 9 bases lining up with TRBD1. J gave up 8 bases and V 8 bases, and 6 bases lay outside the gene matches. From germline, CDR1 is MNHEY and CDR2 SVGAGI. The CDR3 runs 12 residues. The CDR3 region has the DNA TGTGCCAGCGTCTGGGACAGGGTGGGCTACACCTTC. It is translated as CASVWDRVGYTF.

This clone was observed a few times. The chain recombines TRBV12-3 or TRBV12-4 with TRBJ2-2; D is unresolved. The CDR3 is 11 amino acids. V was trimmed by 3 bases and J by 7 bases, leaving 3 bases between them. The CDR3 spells CASSFRGELFF. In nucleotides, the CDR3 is TGTGCCAGCAGTTTCCGCGGGGAGCTGTTTTTT.

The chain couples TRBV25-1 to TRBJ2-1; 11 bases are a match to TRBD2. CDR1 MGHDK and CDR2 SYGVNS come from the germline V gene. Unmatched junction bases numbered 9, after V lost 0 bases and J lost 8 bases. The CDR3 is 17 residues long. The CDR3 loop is CASSEYGTSGARDEQFF. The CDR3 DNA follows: TGTGCCAGCAGTGAATACGGGACTAGCGGAGCCCGGGATGAGCAGTTCTTC.